The source of this T cell receptor beta chain is a study of Ad26.COV2.S vaccination and SARS-CoV-2 variants. Study outcomes and limitations: The TCR-based breadth and depth measures might underestimate overall T cell responses. Substantial breadth was reportedly displayed by spike-specific CD8+ and CD4+ T cell responses after vaccination.

Remarks on this clone: Antigen specificity is unknown.

From germline, CDR1 is MNHEY and CDR2 SMNVEV (reference sequence). The CDR3 loop spans 13 amino acids. With 6 bases removed from V and 0 bases from J, the gap between germline ends came to 6 bases. The repertoire was sequenced with immunoSEQ multiplex PCR; TCRdb's copy has only in-frame clones and lacks some. The table lists hundreds of thousands of clones, about 91% of them singletons. The source material was peripheral blood, sampled after recovery from COVID-19. The sequence was collected from a human donor who had recovered from COVID-19. V is TRBV27 and J is TRBJ1-3, with D uncertain. This CDR3 is CASRQSSGNTIYF. In DNA, the CDR3 is TGTGCCAGCAGACAGAGCTCTGGAAACACCATATATTTT.